This record covers a single T cell receptor beta chain. This sample stems from a study of regulatory T cells in long-lasting Graves disease. Libraries of TCR beta came from iRepertoire HTBI primers plus Arm-PCR of CDR3 regions. TCRdb independently ran MiXCR on the multiplex PCR reads; one entry per CDR3 protein. The sample carries 400,000 to 500,000 distinct CDR3 sequences, about a sixth recorded once. Time point described: newly diagnosed GD, antithyroid drugs for less than 3 months. TCR sequences were obtained from RNA taken from PBMCs. Germline V lookup: CDR1 DFQATT, CDR2 SNEGSKA (reference sequence). V gave up 0 bases and J gave up 9 bases, with 15 bases separating them. The CDR3 extends over 14 amino acids. The same specimen was also included in a second study, on T cells in Graves' hyperthyroidism and ophthalmopathy. From that paper: Most thyroid clonotypes expanded above 0.001 appeared in blood too.

This chain connects TRBV20-1 to TRBJ1-5; D might be TRBD1 (6 bases). Source: peripheral blood mononuclear cells (PBMCs), taken at new diagnosis, from a patient treated with antithyroid drugs. This receptor was identified in a woman under 30 with Graves disease. CDR3 region: CSARDLGAIGPQHF. The DNA of the CDR3 is TGCAGTGCTAGAGATCTGGGGGCGATCGGGCCCCAGCATTTT.